This section outlines one T cell receptor beta chain sequence together with its context. Germline lookup yields CDR1 MNHNS and CDR2 SASEGT. Trimming shortened V by 1 base and J by 0 bases, and 10 bases separated the two germline ends. This CDR3 is built from 15 residues. TCRdb's copy holds only in-frame clones and misses some; the assay was immunoSEQ multiplex PCR. The sample holds over 95,000 clones; roughly 90% are singletons and the top ten take around 8.3%. This sample is part of a study of T cell responses to AZD1222 COVID-19 vaccine. This sample comprised peripheral blood, obtained 28 days after the second AZD1222 dose. The chain joins TRBV6-1 to TRBJ2-7; no definite D call. The sequence came from an adult who received the AZD1222 COVID-19 vaccine. The CDR3 spells CASSEVGILSYEQYF. The CDR3 nucleotides are TGTGCCAGCAGTGAAGTGGGGATCCTCTCCTACGAGCAGTACTTC.